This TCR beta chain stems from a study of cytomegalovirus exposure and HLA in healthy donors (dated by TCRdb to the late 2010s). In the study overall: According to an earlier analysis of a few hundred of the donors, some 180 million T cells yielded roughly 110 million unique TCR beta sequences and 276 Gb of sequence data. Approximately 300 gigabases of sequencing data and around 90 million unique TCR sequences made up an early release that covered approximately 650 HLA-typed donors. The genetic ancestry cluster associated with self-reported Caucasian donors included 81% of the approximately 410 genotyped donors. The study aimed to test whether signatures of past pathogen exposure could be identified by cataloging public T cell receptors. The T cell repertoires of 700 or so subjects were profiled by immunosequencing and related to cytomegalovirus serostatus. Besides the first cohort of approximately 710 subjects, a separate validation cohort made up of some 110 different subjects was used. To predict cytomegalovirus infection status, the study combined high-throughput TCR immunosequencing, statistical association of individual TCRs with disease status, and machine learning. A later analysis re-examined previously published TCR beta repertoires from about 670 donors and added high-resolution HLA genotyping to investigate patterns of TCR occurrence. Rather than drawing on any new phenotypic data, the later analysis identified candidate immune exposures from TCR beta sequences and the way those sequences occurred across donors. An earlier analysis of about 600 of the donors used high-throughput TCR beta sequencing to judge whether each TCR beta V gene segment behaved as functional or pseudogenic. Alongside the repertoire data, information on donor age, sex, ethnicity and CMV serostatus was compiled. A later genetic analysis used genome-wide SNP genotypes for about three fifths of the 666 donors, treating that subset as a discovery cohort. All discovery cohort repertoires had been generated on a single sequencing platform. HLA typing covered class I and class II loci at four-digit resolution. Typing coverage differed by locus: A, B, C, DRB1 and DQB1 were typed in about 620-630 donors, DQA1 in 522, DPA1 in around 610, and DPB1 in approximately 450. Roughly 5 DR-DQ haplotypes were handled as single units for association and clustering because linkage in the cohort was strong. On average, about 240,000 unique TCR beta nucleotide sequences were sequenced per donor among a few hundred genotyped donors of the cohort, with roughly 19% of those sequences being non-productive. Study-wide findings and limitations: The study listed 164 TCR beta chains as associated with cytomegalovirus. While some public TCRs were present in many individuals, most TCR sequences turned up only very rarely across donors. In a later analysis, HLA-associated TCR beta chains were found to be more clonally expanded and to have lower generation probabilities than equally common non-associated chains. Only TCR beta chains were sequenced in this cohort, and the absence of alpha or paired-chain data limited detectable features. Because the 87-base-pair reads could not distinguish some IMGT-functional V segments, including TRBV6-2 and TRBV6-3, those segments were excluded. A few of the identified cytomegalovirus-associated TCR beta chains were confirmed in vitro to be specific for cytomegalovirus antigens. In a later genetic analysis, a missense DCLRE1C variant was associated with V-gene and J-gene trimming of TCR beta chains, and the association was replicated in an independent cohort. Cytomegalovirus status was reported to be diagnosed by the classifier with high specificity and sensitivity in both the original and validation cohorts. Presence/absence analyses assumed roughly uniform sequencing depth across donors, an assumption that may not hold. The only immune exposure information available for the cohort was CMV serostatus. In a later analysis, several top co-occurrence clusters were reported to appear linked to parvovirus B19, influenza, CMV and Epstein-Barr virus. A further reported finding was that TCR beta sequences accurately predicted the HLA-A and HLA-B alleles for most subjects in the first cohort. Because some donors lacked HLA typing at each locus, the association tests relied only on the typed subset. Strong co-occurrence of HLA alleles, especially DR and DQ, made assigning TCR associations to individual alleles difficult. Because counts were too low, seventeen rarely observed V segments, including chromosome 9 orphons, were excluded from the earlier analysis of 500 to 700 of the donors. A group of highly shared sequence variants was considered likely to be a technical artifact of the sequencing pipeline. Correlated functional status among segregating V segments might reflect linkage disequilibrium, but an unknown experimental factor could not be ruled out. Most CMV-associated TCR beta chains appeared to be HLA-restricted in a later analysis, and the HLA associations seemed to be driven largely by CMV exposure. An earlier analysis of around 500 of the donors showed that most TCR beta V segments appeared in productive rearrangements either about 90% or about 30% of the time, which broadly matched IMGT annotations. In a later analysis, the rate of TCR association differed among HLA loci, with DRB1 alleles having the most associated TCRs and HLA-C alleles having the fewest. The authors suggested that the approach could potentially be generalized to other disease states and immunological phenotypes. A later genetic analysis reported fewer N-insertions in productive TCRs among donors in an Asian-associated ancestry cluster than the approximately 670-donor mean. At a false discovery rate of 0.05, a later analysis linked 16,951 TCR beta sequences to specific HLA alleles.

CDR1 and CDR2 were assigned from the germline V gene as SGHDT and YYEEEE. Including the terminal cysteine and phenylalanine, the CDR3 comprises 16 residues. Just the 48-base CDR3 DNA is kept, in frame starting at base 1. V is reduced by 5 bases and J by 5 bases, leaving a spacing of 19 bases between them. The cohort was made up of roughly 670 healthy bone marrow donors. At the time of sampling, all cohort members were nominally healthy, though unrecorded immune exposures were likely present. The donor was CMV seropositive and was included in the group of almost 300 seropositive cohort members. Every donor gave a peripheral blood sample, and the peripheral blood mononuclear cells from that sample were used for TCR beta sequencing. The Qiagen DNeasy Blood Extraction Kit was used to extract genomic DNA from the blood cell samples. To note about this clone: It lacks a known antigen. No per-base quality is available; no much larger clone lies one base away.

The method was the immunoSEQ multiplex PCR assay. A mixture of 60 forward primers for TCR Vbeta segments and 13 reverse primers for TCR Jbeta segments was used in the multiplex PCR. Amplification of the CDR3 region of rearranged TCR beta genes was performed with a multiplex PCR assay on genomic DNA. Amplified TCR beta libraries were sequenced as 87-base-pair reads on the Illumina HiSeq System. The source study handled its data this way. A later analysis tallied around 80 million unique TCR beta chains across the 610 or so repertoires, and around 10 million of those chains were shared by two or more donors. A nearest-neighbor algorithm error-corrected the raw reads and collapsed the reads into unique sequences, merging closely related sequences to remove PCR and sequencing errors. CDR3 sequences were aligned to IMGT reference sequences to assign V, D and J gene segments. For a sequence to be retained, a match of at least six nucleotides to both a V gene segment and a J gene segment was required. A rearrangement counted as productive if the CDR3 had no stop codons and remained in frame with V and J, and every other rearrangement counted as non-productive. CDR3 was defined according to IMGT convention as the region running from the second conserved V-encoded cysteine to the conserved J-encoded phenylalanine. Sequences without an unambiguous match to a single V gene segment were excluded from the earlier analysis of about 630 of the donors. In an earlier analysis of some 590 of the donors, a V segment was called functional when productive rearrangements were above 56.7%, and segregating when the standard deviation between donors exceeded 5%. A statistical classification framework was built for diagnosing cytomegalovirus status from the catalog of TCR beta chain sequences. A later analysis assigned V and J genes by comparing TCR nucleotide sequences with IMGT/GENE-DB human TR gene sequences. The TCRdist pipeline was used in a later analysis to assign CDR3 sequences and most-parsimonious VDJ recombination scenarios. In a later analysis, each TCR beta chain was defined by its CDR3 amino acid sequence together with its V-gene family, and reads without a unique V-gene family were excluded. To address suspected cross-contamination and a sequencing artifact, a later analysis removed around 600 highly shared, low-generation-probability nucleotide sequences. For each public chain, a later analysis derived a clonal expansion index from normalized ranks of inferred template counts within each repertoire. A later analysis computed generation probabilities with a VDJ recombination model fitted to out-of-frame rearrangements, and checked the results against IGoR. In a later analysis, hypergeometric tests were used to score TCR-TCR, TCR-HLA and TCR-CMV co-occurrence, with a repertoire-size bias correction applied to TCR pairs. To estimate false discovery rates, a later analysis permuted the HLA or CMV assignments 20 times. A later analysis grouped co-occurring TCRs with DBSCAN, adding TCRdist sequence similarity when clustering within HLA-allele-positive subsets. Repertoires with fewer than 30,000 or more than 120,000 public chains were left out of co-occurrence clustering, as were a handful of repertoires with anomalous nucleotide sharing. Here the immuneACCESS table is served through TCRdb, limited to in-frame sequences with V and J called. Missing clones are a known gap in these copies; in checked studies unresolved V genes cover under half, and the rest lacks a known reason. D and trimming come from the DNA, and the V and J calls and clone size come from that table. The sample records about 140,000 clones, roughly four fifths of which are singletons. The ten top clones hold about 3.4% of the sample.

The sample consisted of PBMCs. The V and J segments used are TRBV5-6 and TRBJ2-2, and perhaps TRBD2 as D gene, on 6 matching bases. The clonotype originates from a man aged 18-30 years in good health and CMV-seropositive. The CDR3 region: CASRAGNRLWTGELFF. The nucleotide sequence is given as TGTGCCAGCAGGGCGGGGAATAGACTTTGGACCGGGGAGCTGTTTTTT.